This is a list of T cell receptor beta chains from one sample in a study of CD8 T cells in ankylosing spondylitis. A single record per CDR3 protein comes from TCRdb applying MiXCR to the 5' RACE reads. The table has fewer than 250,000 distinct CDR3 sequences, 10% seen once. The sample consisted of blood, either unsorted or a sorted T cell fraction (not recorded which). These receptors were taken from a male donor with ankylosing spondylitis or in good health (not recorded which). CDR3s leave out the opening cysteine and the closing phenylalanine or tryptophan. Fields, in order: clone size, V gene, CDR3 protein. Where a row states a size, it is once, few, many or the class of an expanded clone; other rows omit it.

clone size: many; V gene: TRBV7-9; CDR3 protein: ASASLQETQY
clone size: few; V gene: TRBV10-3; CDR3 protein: AISAARGDADTQY
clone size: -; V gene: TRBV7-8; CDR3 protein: ASSLAVTGAYEQY
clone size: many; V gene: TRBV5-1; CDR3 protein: ASSLILKTGELF
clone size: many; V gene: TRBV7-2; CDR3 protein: ASSPRGLGGADTQY
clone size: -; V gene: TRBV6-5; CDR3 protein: ASSYEVRANSPLH
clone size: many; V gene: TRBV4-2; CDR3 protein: ASSQLKTRTGEETQY
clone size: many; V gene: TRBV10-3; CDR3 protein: AIRGQGETQY
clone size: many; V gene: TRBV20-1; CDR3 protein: SASGLITGELF
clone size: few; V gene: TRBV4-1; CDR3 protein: ASSQESSLTSGRPNEQF
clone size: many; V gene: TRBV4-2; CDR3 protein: ASRDSGQVPYEQY
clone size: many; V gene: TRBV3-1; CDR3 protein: ASSQDIRQIKTDTQY
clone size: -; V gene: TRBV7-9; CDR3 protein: ASSLGARQGALTEAF
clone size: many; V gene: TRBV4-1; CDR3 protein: ASSQVLRETQY
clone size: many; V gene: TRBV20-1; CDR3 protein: SAREAGLNYGYT
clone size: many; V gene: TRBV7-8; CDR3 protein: ASSLFGAWENTEAF
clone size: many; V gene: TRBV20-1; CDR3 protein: SATLGGIAGAYEQY
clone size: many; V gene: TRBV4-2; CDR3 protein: ASSLGTNTEAF
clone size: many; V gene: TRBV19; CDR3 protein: ASTPGGQGGYGYT
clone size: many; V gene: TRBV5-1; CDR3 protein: ASSLPLAGQTGELF
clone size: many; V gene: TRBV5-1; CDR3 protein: ASSADGRGRGTDTQY
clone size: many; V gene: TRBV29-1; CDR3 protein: SVFLAGVDNEQF
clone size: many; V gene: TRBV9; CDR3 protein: ASSSGQAIETQY
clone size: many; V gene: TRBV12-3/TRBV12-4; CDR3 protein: ASSLSVSEQY
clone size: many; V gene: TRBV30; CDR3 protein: AWSNGNSAPQF
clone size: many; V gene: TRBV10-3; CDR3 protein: AISAGAANEKLF
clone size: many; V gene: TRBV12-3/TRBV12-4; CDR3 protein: ASSLEYNHGYT
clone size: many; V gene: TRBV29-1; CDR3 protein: SGRLARTDTQY
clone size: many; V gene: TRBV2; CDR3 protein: ASSESFSNQPQH
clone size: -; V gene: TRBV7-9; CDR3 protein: AVNWRGGSYGYT
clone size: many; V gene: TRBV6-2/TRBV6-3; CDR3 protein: ASSTGGVNNSPLH
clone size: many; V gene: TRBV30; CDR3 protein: AWSLTGSGYT
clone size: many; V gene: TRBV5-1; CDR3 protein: ASSFDTPGPYEQY
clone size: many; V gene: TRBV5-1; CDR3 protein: ASRQPQGPQETQY
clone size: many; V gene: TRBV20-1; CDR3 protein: SATSKETQY
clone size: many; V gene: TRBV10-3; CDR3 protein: AISDVSGGKQADEQY
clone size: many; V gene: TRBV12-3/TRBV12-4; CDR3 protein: ASSGQGNEQF
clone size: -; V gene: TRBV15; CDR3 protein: ATSRAYPSNEQF
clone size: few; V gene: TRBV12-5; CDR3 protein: ASGFPDQQGTAYGYT
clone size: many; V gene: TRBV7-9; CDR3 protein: ASSSWTSGNNEQF
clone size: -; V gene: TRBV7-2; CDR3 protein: ASSLGLASSYEQY
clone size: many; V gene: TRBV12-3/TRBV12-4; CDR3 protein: ASSSQGAGNEKLF
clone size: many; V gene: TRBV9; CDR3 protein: ASNGQAYNSPLH
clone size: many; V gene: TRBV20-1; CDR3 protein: SASQGLAGGGSETQY
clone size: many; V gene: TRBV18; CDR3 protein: ASSQESSYNEQF
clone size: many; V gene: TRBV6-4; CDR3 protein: ASSDTDTGELF
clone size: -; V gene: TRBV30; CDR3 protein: ARSGRTSGNTIY
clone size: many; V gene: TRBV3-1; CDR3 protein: ASSQVTYPGAGGKETQY
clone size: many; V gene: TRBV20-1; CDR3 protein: SGQGVYTEAF
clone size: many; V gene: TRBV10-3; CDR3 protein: AISEGWSTEAF
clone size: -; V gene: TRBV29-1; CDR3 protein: SAGDRDYEQY
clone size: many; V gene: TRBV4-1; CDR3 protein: ASSQLNGNGYT
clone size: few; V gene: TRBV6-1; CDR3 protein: ASSSGTDNSPLH
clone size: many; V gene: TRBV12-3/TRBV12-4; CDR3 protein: ASSSMGASSYNEQF
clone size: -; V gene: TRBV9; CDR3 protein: ASSARAGLSGNTIY